A selection of T cell receptor beta chains follows, all from one sample in a study of shared clonotypes between healthy human individuals. TCRdb keeps only in-frame clones here, not all; method: immunoSEQ multiplex PCR. The sample holds more than 450,000 clones, around 79% seen once. Sequencing was done on a sample of PBMCs. These TCRs come from a woman aged 40-49 years in good health. Some clones in this sample may be carry-over from other donors' samples. Both conserved end residues are part of each CDR3. The order of the fields is D gene, V gene, clone size, J gene, CDR3 protein, CDR3 DNA. D genes are given only for firm matches. Clone size is shown for a subset of rows, as once, few, many or a class of expanded clone.

d_gene: .; v_gene: TRBV29-1; abundance: few; j_gene: TRBJ2-1; CDR3aa: CSVSFRGPNEQFF; CDR3nt: TGCAGCGTCTCATTCCGGGGTCCCAATGAGCAGTTCTTC
d_gene: .; v_gene: TRBV6-6; abundance: .; j_gene: TRBJ2-3; CDR3aa: CASSYPRDTQYF; CDR3nt: TGTGCCAGCAGTTACCCCCGGGATACGCAGTATTTT
d_gene: TRBD2; v_gene: TRBV30; abundance: .; j_gene: TRBJ2-3; CDR3aa: CAWSAGTSGRADTQYF; CDR3nt: TGTGCCTGGAGCGCAGGGACTAGCGGGAGGGCAGATACGCAGTATTTT
d_gene: .; v_gene: TRBV30; abundance: .; j_gene: TRBJ2-5; CDR3aa: CAWGQEETQYF; CDR3nt: TGTGCCTGGGGACAAGAAGAGACCCAGTACTTC
d_gene: .; v_gene: TRBV7-2; abundance: .; j_gene: TRBJ1-4; CDR3aa: CASSGDREKLFF; CDR3nt: TGTGCCAGCAGCGGCGACAGGGAAAAACTGTTTTTT
d_gene: .; v_gene: TRBV19; abundance: .; j_gene: TRBJ2-1; CDR3aa: CASSTPPSLAVSTYEQFF; CDR3nt: TGTGCCAGTAGTACCCCCCCCTCCCTAGCTGTATCGACCTATGAGCAGTTCTTC
d_gene: TRBD2; v_gene: TRBV7-2; abundance: .; j_gene: TRBJ2-3; CDR3aa: CASSFSGRVTDTQYF; CDR3nt: TGTGCCAGCAGCTTCAGCGGGAGGGTCACAGATACGCAGTATTTT
d_gene: TRBD1; v_gene: TRBV5-1; abundance: .; j_gene: TRBJ2-6; CDR3aa: CASGGLTGAVSGANVLTF; CDR3nt: TGCGCCAGCGGAGGGTTGACAGGGGCGGTTTCTGGGGCCAACGTCCTGACTTTC
d_gene: .; v_gene: TRBV7-6; abundance: .; j_gene: TRBJ2-1; CDR3aa: CASSLGPGARSHDYEQFF; CDR3nt: TGTGCCAGCAGCTTAGGGCCCGGGGCCCGATCGCATGACTATGAGCAGTTCTTC
d_gene: TRBD2; v_gene: TRBV9; abundance: .; j_gene: TRBJ2-3; CDR3aa: CASSVSGAGGSTDTQYF; CDR3nt: TGTGCCAGCAGCGTATCGGGTGCGGGAGGGAGCACAGATACGCAGTATTTT
d_gene: TRBD1; v_gene: TRBV6-1; abundance: once; j_gene: TRBJ2-3; CDR3aa: CASSVSGGGGDTQYF; CDR3nt: TGTGCCAGCAGTGTGTCAGGGGGCGGTGGAGATACGCAGTATTTT
d_gene: .; v_gene: TRBV2; abundance: few; j_gene: TRBJ1-1; CDR3aa: CASRDGQLEAFF; CDR3nt: TGTGCCAGCAGGGATGGACAGCTTGAAGCTTTCTTT
d_gene: .; v_gene: TRBV30; abundance: .; j_gene: TRBJ2-3; CDR3aa: CAWSKPPGPPTDTQYF; CDR3nt: TGTGCCTGGAGTAAACCCCCAGGACCCCCCACAGATACGCAGTATTTT
d_gene: .; v_gene: TRBV5-4; abundance: .; j_gene: TRBJ1-1; CDR3aa: CASSFKQGQYTEAFF; CDR3nt: TGTGCCAGCAGCTTTAAACAGGGACAATACACTGAAGCTTTCTTT
d_gene: TRBD1; v_gene: TRBV15; abundance: .; j_gene: TRBJ2-1; CDR3aa: CATSRGRDRVNNEQFF; CDR3nt: TGTGCCACCAGCAGAGGTCGGGACAGGGTAAACAATGAGCAGTTCTTC
d_gene: .; v_gene: TRBV2; abundance: .; j_gene: TRBJ1-3; CDR3aa: CASSERGNTIYF; CDR3nt: TGTGCCAGCAGTGAACGGGGAAACACCATATATTTT
d_gene: .; v_gene: TRBV7-3; abundance: .; j_gene: TRBJ2-3; CDR3aa: CASSLNSGTSTDTQYF; CDR3nt: TGTGCCAGCAGCTTAAACTCCGGGACTAGCACAGATACGCAGTATTTT
d_gene: .; v_gene: TRBV19; abundance: .; j_gene: TRBJ2-2; CDR3aa: CASSISELNTGELFF; CDR3nt: TGTGCCAGTAGTATTAGTGAACTGAACACCGGGGAGCTGTTTTTT
d_gene: .; v_gene: TRBV6-1; abundance: .; j_gene: TRBJ2-1; CDR3aa: CASSEGRVNEQFF; CDR3nt: TGTGCCAGCAGTGAAGGGAGGGTAAATGAGCAGTTCTTC
d_gene: TRBD2; v_gene: TRBV5-1; abundance: .; j_gene: TRBJ2-1; CDR3aa: CASSLQGLASYNEQFF; CDR3nt: TGCGCCAGCAGCTTACAGGGACTAGCTTCCTACAATGAGCAGTTCTTC
d_gene: TRBD2; v_gene: TRBV7-9; abundance: many; j_gene: TRBJ2-3; CDR3aa: CASSSGLGMMADTQYF; CDR3nt: TGTGCCAGCAGCTCTGGACTAGGTATGATGGCGGATACGCAGTATTTT
d_gene: .; v_gene: TRBV2; abundance: many; j_gene: TRBJ2-4; CDR3aa: CAGGVQNIQYF; CDR3nt: TGTGCCGGGGGTGTCCAAAACATTCAGTACTTC
d_gene: .; v_gene: TRBV7-9; abundance: .; j_gene: TRBJ1-1; CDR3aa: CASSIGYTEAFF; CDR3nt: TGTGCCAGCAGCATCGGATACACTGAAGCTTTCTTT
d_gene: TRBD2; v_gene: TRBV29-1; abundance: .; j_gene: TRBJ2-3; CDR3aa: CSVEDLAGGPGDTQYF; CDR3nt: TGCAGCGTTGAAGATCTAGCGGGAGGGCCCGGAGATACGCAGTATTTT
d_gene: TRBD2; v_gene: TRBV19; abundance: .; j_gene: TRBJ2-1; CDR3aa: CASSITSGRPISYNEQFF; CDR3nt: TGTGCCAGTAGTATCACTAGCGGGAGGCCCATCTCATACAATGAGCAGTTCTTC
d_gene: TRBD1; v_gene: TRBV7-3; abundance: .; j_gene: TRBJ2-3; CDR3aa: CASSLDRTTDTQYF; CDR3nt: TGTGCCAGCAGCTTGGACAGGACCACAGATACGCAGTATTTT
d_gene: .; v_gene: TRBV14; abundance: .; j_gene: TRBJ2-7; CDR3aa: CASSHRQPYEQYF; CDR3nt: TGTGCCAGCAGCCACCGGCAACCCTACGAGCAGTACTTC
d_gene: .; v_gene: TRBV13; abundance: .; j_gene: TRBJ1-3; CDR3aa: CASSLWVGSGNTIYF; CDR3nt: TGTGCCAGCAGCTTATGGGTGGGCTCTGGAAACACCATATATTTT
d_gene: .; v_gene: TRBV23-1; abundance: .; j_gene: TRBJ1-5; CDR3aa: CASSPGLERKVAQHF; CDR3nt: TGCGCCAGCAGCCCCGGACTGGAAAGAAAGGTAGCCCAGCATTTT
d_gene: TRBD2; v_gene: TRBV7-2; abundance: many; j_gene: TRBJ2-7; CDR3aa: CASSLDSGTYEQYF; CDR3nt: TGTGCCAGCAGCTTAGACAGCGGGACGTACGAGCAGTACTTC